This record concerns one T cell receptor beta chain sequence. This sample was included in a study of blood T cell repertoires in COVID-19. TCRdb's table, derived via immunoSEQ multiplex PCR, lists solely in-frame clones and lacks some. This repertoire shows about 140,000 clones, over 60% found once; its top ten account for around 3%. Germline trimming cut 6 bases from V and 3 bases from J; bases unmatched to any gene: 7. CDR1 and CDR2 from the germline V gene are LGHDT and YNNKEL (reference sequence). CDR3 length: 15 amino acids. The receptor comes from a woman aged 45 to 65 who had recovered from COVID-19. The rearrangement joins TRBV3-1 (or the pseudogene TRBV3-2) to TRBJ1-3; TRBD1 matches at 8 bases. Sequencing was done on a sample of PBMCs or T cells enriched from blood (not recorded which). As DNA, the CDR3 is TGTGCCAGCAGACTCGCAGGGGGCCGTGGAAACACCATATATTTT. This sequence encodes CASRLAGGRGNTIYF.